This T cell receptor beta chain was sequenced in a study of blood T cell repertoires in COVID-19. Study-wide background: Acute and convalescent COVID-19 samples came from the United States, Italy and Spain. PBMCs, B-cell-depleted T cells, or T cells provided the cDNA or gDNA that made up the material.

Original data processing: Amplification with reference gene primers provided the estimates of nucleated cell counts. Clones were sequenced by immunoSEQ multiplex PCR, and TCRdb holds only the in-frame ones, with some missing. V and J calls and clone size are as listed in that table; D and trimming were resolved from the DNA. Of under 200,000 clones listed, about 90% were seen once; the top ten hold about 22%. The sample consisted of peripheral blood. This TCR came from a man aged 55-75 years with active or convalescent COVID-19.

The CDR3 is CASSSTGTGAVTEAFF. For the CDR3, the DNA is TGTGCCAGCAGTTCTACCGGGACAGGAGCGGTCACTGAAGCTTTCTTT. The chain is built from TRBV7-6 and TRBJ1-1; 8 bases fit TRBD1. V lost 6 bases, J lost 4 bases, and 13 bases stayed unmatched. Germline V gene data show CDR1 as SGHVS and CDR2 as FNYEAQ. This CDR3 has 16 residues.